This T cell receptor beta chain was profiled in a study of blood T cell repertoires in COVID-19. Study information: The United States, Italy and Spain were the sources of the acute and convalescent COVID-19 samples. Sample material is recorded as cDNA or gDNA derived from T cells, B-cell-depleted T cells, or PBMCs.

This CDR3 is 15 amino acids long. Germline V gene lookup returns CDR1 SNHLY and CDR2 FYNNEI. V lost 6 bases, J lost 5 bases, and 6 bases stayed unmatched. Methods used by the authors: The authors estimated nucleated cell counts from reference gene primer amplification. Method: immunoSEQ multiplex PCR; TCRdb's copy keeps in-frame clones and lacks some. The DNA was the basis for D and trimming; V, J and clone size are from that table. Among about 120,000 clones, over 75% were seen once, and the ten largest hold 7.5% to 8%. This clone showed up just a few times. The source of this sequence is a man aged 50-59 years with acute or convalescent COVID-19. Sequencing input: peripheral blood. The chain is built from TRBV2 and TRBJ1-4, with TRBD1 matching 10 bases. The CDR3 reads CASRPMGQGNEKLFF. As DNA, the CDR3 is TGTGCCAGCAGACCGATGGGACAGGGGAATGAAAAACTGTTTTTT.